This TCR beta chain was identified during a study of T cells in Graves' hyperthyroidism and ophthalmopathy. Study-level information: Peripheral blood was secured at the point of initial diagnosis, before any treatment. Study conclusions and caveats: The majority of expanded thyroid clonotypes above 0.001 also appeared in blood.

This clonotype was observed at least ten times. Its antigen is still unknown. Germline values: CDR1 MNHNS, CDR2 SASEGT. The CDR3 contains 14 residues. Trimming stripped 2 bases from V and 8 bases from J, with 12 bases between. Researchers took RNA transcripts and amplified the TCR beta CDR3 regions from them. A first-round RT-PCR of the TCR CDR3 used the HTBI primer set. TCRdb fed the multiplex PCR reads into MiXCR, producing one record per CDR3 protein. This table has around 430,000 distinct CDR3 sequences, under 15% appearing once. The sequenced material came from blood. This chain joins TRBV6-1 and TRBJ1-4; the D is unclear. The receptor was derived from a woman under 40 with Graves' hyperthyroidism. CDR3 bases: TGTGCCAGCAGTGAATATTCCCAAGCGGAAAAACTGTTTTTT. Translated: CASSEYSQAEKLFF.